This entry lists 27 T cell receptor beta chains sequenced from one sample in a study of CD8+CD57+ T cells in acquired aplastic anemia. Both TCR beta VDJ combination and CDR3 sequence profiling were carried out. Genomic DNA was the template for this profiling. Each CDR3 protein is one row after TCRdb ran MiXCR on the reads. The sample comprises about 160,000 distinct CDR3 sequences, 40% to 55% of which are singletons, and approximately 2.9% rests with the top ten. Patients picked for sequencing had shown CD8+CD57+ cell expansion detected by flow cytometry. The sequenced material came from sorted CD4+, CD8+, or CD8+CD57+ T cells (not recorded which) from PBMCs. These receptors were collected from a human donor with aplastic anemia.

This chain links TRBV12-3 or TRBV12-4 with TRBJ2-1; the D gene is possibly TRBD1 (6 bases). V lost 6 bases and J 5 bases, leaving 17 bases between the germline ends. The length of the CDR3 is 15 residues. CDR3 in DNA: TGTGCCAGCAGCTTGCGGACAGCGCTAGACAATGAGCAGTTCTTC. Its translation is CASSLRTALDNEQFF.

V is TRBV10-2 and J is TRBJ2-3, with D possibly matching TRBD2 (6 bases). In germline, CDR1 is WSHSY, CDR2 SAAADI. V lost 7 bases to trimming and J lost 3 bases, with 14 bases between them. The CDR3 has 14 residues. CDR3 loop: CASTTSRGTDTQYF. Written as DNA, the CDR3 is TGCGCCAGCACCACTAGCCGGGGGACAGATACGCAGTATTTT.

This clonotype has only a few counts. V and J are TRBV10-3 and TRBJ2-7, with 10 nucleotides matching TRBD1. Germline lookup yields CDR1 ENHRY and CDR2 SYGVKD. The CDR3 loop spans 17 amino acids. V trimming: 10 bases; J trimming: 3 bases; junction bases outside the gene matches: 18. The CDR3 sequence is CATSLGQGQGRGYEQYF. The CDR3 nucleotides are TGTGCCACCTCCTTAGGGCAGGGACAGGGGAGAGGCTACGAGCAGTACTTC.

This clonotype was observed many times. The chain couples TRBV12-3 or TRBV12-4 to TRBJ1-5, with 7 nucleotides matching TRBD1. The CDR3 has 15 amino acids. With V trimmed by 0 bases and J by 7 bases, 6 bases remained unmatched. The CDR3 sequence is CASSLAQGDNQPQHF. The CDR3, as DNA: TGTGCCAGCAGTTTAGCCCAGGGGGACAACCAGCCCCAGCATTTT.

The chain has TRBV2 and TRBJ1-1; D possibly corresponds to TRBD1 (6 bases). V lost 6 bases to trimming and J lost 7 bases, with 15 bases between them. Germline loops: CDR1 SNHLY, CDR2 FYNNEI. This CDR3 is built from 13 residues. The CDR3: CASRVGTWGEAFF. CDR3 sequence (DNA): TGTGCCAGCAGAGTTGGGACATGGGGTGAAGCTTTCTTT.

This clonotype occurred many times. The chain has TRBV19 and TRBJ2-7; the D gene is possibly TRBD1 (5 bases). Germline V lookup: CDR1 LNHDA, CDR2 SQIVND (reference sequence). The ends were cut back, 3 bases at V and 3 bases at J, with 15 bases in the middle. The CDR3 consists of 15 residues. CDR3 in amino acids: CASSIPGKRSYEQYF. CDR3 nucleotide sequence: TGTGCCAGTAGTATCCCAGGGAAGAGAAGCTACGAGCAGTACTTC.

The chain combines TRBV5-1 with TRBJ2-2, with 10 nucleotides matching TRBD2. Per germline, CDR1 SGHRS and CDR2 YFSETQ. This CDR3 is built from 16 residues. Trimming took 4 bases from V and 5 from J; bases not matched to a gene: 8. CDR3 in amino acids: CASSIPLAGATGELFF. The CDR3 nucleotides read TGCGCCAGCAGCATTCCCCTAGCGGGAGCAACCGGGGAGCTGTTTTTT.

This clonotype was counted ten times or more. CDR3 sequence: CASSLAAGSGANVLTF. The CDR3 DNA sequence: TGTGCCAGCAGCTTAGCTGCAGGCTCTGGGGCCAACGTCCTGACTTTC. The chain couples TRBV7-6 to TRBJ2-6, with unresolved D. This CDR3 comprises 16 residues. Per the germline V gene, CDR1 is SGHVS and CDR2 is FNYEAQ. Trimming removed 0 bases at V and 0 bases at J, with 6 bases between.

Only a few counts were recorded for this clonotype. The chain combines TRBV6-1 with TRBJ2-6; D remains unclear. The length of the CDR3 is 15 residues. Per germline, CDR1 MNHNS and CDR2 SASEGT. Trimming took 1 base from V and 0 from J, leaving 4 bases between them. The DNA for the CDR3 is TGTGCCAGCAGTGAAGAGGGCTCTGGGGCCAACGTCCTGACTTTC. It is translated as CASSEEGSGANVLTF.

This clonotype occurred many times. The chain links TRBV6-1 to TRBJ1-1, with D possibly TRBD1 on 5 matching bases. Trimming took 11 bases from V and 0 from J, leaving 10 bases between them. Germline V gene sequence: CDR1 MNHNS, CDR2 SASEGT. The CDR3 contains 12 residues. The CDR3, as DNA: TGTGCCGAGGGGCAGCTGAACACTGAAGCTTTCTTT. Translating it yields CAEGQLNTEAFF.

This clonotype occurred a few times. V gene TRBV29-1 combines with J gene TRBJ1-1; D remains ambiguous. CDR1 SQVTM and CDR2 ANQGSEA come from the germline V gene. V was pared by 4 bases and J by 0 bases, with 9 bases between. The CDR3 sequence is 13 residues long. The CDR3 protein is CSVGAGMNTEAFF. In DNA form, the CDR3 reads TGCAGCGTTGGTGCGGGGATGAACACTGAAGCTTTCTTT.

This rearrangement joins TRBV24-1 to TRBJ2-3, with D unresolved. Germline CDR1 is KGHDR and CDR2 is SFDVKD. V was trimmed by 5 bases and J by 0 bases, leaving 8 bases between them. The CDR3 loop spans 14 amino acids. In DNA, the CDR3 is TGTGCCACCAGTGCCCCACTTAGCACAGATACGCAGTATTTT. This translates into CATSAPLSTDTQYF.

The CDR3 bases are TGTGCCAGCAGCTCTGCAGGGCTTGCCAAAAACATTCAGTACTTC. This translates into CASSSAGLAKNIQYF. This chain connects TRBV9 to TRBJ2-4; D possibly corresponds to TRBD1 (5 bases). Germline V gives CDR1 SGDLS, CDR2 YYNGEE. The V and J ends lost 4 bases and 1 base respectively, with 12 bases between them. The CDR3 covers 15 residues.

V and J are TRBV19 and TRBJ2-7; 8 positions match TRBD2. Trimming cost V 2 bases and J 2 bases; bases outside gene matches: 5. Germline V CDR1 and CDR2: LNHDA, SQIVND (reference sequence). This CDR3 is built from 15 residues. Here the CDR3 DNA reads TGTGCCAGTAGTATATCGAGCGGGGGCGCCTACGAGCAGTACTTC. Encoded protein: CASSISSGGAYEQYF. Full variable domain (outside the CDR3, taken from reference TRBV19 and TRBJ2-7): DGGITQSPKYLFRKEGQNVTLSCEQNLNHDAMYWYRQDPGQGLRLIYYSQIVNDFQKGDIAEGYSVSREKKESFPLTVTSAQKNPTAFYLCASSISSGGAYEQYFGPGTRLTVT.

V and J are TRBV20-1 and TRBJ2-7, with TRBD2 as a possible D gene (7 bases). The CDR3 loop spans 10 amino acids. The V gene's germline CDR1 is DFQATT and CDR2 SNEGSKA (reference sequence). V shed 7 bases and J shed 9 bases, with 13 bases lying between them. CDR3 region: CSGEGGGQYF. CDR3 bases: TGCAGTGGCGAAGGGGGGGGGCAGTACTTC.

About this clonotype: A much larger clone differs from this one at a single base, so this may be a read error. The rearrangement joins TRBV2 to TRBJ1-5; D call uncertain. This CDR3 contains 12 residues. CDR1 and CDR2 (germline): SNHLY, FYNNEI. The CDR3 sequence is CASSFTHQPQRF. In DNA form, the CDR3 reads TGTGCCAGCAGCTTTACCCATCAGCCCCAGCGTTTT.

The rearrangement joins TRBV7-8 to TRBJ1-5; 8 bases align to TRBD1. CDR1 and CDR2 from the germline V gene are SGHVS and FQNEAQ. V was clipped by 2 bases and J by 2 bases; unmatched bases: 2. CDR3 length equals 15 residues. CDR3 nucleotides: TGTGCCAGCAGCTTAAAGGGACAGGGCAATCAGCCCCAGCATTTT. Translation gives CASSLKGQGNQPQHF. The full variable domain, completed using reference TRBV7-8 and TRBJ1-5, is GAGVSQSPRYKVAKRGQDVALRCDPISGHVSLFWYQQALGQGPEFLTYFQNEAQLDKSGLPSDRFFAERPEGSVSTLKIQRTQQEDSAVYLCASSLKGQGNQPQHFGDGTRLSIL.

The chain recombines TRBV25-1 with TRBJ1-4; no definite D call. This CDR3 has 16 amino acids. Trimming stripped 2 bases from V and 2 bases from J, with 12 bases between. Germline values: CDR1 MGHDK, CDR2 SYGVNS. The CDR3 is CASSEGKVSTNEKLFF. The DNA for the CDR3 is TGTGCCAGCAGTGAAGGCAAGGTCTCGACTAATGAAAAACTGTTTTTT.

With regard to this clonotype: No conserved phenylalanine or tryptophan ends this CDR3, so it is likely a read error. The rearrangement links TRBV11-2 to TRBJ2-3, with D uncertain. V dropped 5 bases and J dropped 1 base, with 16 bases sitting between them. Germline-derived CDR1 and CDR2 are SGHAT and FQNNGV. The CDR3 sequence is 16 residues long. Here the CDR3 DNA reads TGTGCCAGCAGCCTAGTAATGGCAGCCGGCACAGATACGCAGTATTCT. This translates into CASSLVMAAGTDTQYS.

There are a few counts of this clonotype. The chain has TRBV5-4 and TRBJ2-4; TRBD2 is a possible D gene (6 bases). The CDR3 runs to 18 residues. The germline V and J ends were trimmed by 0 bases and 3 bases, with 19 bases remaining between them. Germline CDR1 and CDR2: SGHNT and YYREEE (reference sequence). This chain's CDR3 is CASSLGGGNTGGKNIQYF. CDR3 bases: TGTGCCAGCAGCTTGGGTGGAGGGAATACGGGCGGCAAAAACATTCAGTACTTC.

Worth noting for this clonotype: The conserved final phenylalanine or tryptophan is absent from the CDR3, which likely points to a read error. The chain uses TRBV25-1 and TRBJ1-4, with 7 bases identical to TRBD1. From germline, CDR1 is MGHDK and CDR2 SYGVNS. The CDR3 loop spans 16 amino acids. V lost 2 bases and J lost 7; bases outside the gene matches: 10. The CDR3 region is CASSEPKQGSAEKLFL. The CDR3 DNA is TGTGCCAGCAGTGAACCAAAACAGGGGTCGGCTGAAAAACTGTTTCTT.

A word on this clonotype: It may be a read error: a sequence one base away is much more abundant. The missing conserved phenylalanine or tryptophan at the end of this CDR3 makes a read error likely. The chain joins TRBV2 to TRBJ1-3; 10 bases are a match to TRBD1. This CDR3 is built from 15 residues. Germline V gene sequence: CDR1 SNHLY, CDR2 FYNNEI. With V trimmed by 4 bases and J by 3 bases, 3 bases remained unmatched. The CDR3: CASSVGTGVGNTIYS. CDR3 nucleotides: TGTGCCAGCAGTGTTGGGACAGGGGTTGGAAACACCATATATTCT.

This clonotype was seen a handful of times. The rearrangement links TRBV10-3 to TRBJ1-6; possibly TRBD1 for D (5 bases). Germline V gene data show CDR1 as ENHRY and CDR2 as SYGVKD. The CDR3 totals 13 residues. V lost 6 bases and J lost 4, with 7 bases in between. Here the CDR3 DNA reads TGTGCCATCAGGGGGGGGTATAATTCACCCCTCCACTTT. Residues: CAIRGGYNSPLHF.

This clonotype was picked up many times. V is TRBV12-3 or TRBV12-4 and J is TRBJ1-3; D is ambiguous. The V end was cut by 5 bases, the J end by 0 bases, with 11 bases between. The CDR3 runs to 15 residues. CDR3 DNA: TGTGCCAGCAGTACCGGCCAGAGCTCTGGAAACACCATATATTTT. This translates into CASSTGQSSGNTIYF.

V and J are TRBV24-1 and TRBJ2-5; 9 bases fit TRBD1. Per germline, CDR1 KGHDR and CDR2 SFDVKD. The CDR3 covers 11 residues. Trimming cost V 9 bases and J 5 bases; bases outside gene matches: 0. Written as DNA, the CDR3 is TGTGCCACCGGACAGGGGGAGACCCAGTACTTC. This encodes CATGQGETQYF.

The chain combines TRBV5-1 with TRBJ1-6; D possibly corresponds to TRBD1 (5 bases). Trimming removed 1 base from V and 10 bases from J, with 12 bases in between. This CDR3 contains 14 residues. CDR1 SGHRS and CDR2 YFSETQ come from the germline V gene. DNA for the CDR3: TGCGCCAGCAGCTTGTCCCAGGGATACTCACCCCTCCACTTT. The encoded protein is CASSLSQGYSPLHF.

CDR3 nucleotide sequence: TGTGCCAGCAGCTTACGGGGGGCGGGGGTTGGCTACACCTTC. Translation: CASSLRGAGVGYTF. V is TRBV5-5 and J is TRBJ1-2; tentative D call: TRBD1 (6 bases). This CDR3 spans 14 amino acids. Germline lookup yields CDR1 SGHKS and CDR2 YYEKEE (reference sequence). Trimming cost V 2 bases and J 7 bases, with 15 bases left between them.